This T cell receptor beta chain was found in a study of shared clonotypes between healthy human individuals. Trimming pared 7 bases from V and 5 bases from J, leaving 9 bases between. Germline-derived CDR1 and CDR2 are GTSNPN and SVGIG (reference sequence). The CDR3 has 12 residues. Profiling relied on immunoSEQ multiplex PCR, and the TCRdb table lists in-frame clones only, not all of them. There are millions of clones in the sample; roughly 94% occur only once, and about 1.1% lies in the top ten. Positively selected for CCR7, the CD45RO-negative cells used as naive CD8 cells excluded terminally differentiated effector memory CD45RA+ cells.

The chain couples TRBV30 to TRBJ1-6, with unresolved D. Sequenced input: naive CD8+ T cells sorted from blood. The sequence was obtained from a man aged 18 to 30 in good health. The CDR3 DNA follows: TGTGCCTTACACGCCAATAATTCACCCCTCCACTTT. This encodes CALHANNSPLHF.